These 31 T cell receptor beta chains share one sample of origin, sequenced in a study of T cells in Graves' hyperthyroidism and ophthalmopathy. Amplified regions were TCR beta CDR3 sequences from RNA transcripts. In the first-round RT-PCR of the TCR CDR3, the HTBI primer set was used. TCRdb called the multiplex PCR reads again in MiXCR, with one record for every CDR3 protein. The sample lists some 300,000 distinct CDR3 sequences, around 19% occurring once. Sequencing input: blood. These receptors were taken from a man aged 45-65 years with Graves' ophthalmopathy.

This chain joins TRBV12-3 or TRBV12-4 and TRBJ2-1, with D tentatively TRBD1 (6 bases). The CDR3 length is 14 residues. V was pared by 6 bases and J by 8 bases, with 17 bases between. The CDR3 region has the DNA TGTGCCAGCAGCTCAACGCCGGACAGCCATGAGCAGTTCTTC. It specifies CASSSTPDSHEQFF.

The table lists this clonotype with many counts. The V gene is TRBV12-3 or TRBV12-4, the J gene TRBJ2-2; D perhaps matches TRBD1 (6 bases). V dropped 6 bases and J dropped 2 bases, with 13 bases sitting between them. CDR3 size: 15 residues. The CDR3 sequence is CASSPRDTNTGELFF. DNA for the CDR3: TGTGCCAGCAGCCCACGGGACACCAACACCGGGGAGCTGTTTTTT.

The rearrangement uses TRBV11-2 and TRBJ2-7, with 7 positions matching TRBD1. CDR3 length: 17 residues. The V gene end was trimmed by 5 bases and the J gene end by 4 bases; junction bases not matched to a gene: 17. Germline V gives CDR1 SGHAT, CDR2 FQNNGV. This CDR3 is CASSLTPNTGDGYEQYF. DNA for the CDR3: TGTGCCAGCAGCCTGACCCCCAATACAGGGGACGGGTACGAGCAGTACTTC.

This clonotype was recorded a few times. This chain uses TRBV5-4 with TRBJ2-7; maybe TRBD2 (5 bases). V was cut by 0 bases and J by 7 bases, with 8 bases left in between. Germline V gene data show CDR1 as SGHNT and CDR2 as YYREEE (reference sequence). This CDR3 is 12 amino acids long. CDR3 amino acids: CASSLGRREQYF. For the CDR3, the DNA is TGTGCCAGCAGCTTGGGCCGGAGGGAGCAGTACTTC.

This clonotype turned up a few times. V and J are TRBV6-2 or TRBV6-3 and TRBJ2-7, with D tentatively TRBD1 (6 bases). V was shortened by 3 bases and J by 6 bases, with 15 bases between the two germline ends. CDR3 length equals 14 residues. CDR1 is MNHEY and CDR2 is SVGEGT in the germline V gene. The CDR3 reads CASSYSTGPLEQYF. The CDR3, as DNA: TGTGCCAGCAGTTATTCTACAGGGCCCCTCGAGCAGTACTTC.

This clonotype came up many times. The genes are TRBV18 and TRBJ2-7, with D possibly TRBD2 on 5 matching bases. Trimming left V 3 bases short and J 3 bases short, with 9 bases between. This CDR3 contains 13 residues. The germline V gene encodes CDR1 KGHSH and CDR2 LQKENI. The chain's CDR3 is CASSPNEGYEQYF. CDR3 nucleotide sequence: TGTGCCAGCTCACCGAACGAGGGCTACGAGCAGTACTTC.

This sequence joins TRBV7-9 and TRBJ2-7; TRBD2 aligns across 14 bases. The length of the CDR3 is 18 residues. V shed 5 bases and J 4 bases; nucleotides not matched to a gene: 13. Looked up from germline, CDR1 is SEHNR and CDR2 is FQNEAQ (reference sequence). The CDR3 bases are TGTGCCAGCAGCGGAGCCGGGACTAGCGGGAGTTACCCTTACGAGCAGTACTTC. Protein product: CASSGAGTSGSYPYEQYF.

This clonotype was observed at least ten times. The chain carries TRBV28 and TRBJ2-7, with 11 bases fitting TRBD1. Germline lookup yields CDR1 MDHEN and CDR2 SYDVKM. The CDR3 totals 14 residues. J gave up 6 bases and V 5 bases, and 6 bases lay outside the gene matches. CDR3 nucleotides: TGTGCCAGCAGTCCCGGGACAGGGGGAGGCGAGCAGTACTTC. This encodes CASSPGTGGGEQYF.

This clonotype appeared many times. The chain couples TRBV7-9 to TRBJ1-2; 9 bases align to TRBD1. CDR3 length equals 14 residues. The germline CDR1 and CDR2 sequences are SEHNR and FQNEAQ (reference sequence). V lost 2 bases to trimming and J lost 7 bases; unmatched junction nucleotides: 5. CDR3 in amino acids: CASSLTRTGVGYTF. CDR3 coding DNA: TGTGCCAGCAGCTTAACCCGGACAGGGGTTGGCTACACCTTC.

This chain joins TRBV24-1 and TRBJ1-5; D perhaps matches TRBD1 (6 bases). The V gene's germline CDR1 is KGHDR and CDR2 SFDVKD. The germline V and J ends were trimmed by 9 bases and 7 bases, with 12 bases remaining between them. The CDR3 extends over 12 amino acids. This CDR3 is CATSQGSQPQHF. Here the CDR3 DNA reads TGTGCCACCTCACAGGGTAGCCAGCCCCAGCATTTT.

In regard to this clonotype: A read error may account for a junction end that differs from germline. The gene calls are TRBV6-1 and TRBJ2-4; 10 bases agree with TRBD1. CDR3 size: 15 residues. CDR1 and CDR2 from the germline V gene are MNHNS and SASEGT. CDR3 amino acids: CASSEGLGQGNIQYF. The DNA for the CDR3 is TGTGCCAGCAGCGAAGGTTTGGGACAGGGGAACATTCAGTACTTC.

This chain connects TRBV5-1 to TRBJ1-6; D unresolved. The CDR3 has 16 residues. Germline CDR1 and CDR2: SGHRS and YFSETQ. Trimming took 5 bases from V and 8 from J, leaving 20 bases between them. CDR3 amino acids: CASREVAATSHSPLHF. In DNA form, the CDR3 reads TGCGCCAGCAGAGAGGTAGCGGCAACAAGTCATTCACCCCTCCACTTT.

The chain joins TRBV11-2 to TRBJ1-2; no clear D. This CDR3 region has 15 residues. The V and J ends lost 5 bases and 2 bases respectively, with 15 bases between them. Germline CDR1 and CDR2: SGHAT and FQNNGV. As DNA, the CDR3 is TGTGCCAGCAGCCAACAAACACGTGGGAACTATGGCTACACCTTC. It specifies CASSQQTRGNYGYTF.

For this clonotype: This may stem from a read error, because a much larger clone lies one nucleotide away. The rearrangement uses TRBV12-3 or TRBV12-4 and TRBJ2-1, with D tentatively TRBD2 (5 bases). This CDR3 comprises 15 residues. V lost 7 bases and J lost 0, with 13 bases in between. The DNA of the CDR3 is TGTGCCAGCACTCTTAGCGTAGGCTCCTACAATGAGCAGTTCTTC. Its translation is CASTLSVGSYNEQFF.

This clonotype was observed many times. This chain uses TRBV12-3 or TRBV12-4 with TRBJ2-3, with TRBD1 identical over 7 bases. Trimming took 3 bases from V and 0 from J; bases not matched to a gene: 6. There are 16 residues in the CDR3. The CDR3 spells CASSFRTGRSTDTQYF. Here the CDR3 DNA reads TGTGCCAGCAGTTTCCGGACAGGTCGTAGCACAGATACGCAGTATTTT.

This clonotype was counted many times. The V gene is TRBV28, the J gene TRBJ1-1; no clear D gene. V was clipped by 7 bases and J by 3 bases, with 9 bases between them. Germline V gives CDR1 MDHEN, CDR2 SYDVKM. The CDR3 is made up of 12 amino acids. The CDR3 nucleotides read TGTGCCAGCACCCTCGGGTACACTGAAGCTTTCTTT. Its translation is CASTLGYTEAFF.

There are a few counts of this clonotype. DNA of the CDR3: TGCAGTGCTTCCCCGGCGACAGGGTTTACCGGGGAGCTGTTTTTT. As protein: CSASPATGFTGELFF. The chain combines TRBV20-1 with TRBJ2-2; TRBD1 matches at 7 bases. V trimming: 5 bases; J trimming: 5 bases; junction bases outside the gene matches: 11. CDR1 is DFQATT and CDR2 is SNEGSKA in the germline V gene (reference sequence). The CDR3 consists of 15 residues.

Many counts were recorded for this clonotype. The chain uses TRBV20-1 and TRBJ2-3; no clear D. This CDR3 spans 14 amino acids. Trimming removed 3 bases at V and 3 bases at J, with 13 bases between. Germline V lookup: CDR1 DFQATT, CDR2 SNEGSKA (reference sequence). CDR3 sequence: CSASGAPGTDTQYF. The CDR3 DNA sequence: TGCAGTGCTAGTGGAGCCCCTGGTACAGATACGCAGTATTTT.

The sample holds many counts of this clonotype. This rearrangement joins TRBV3-1 to TRBJ1-5; tentatively, D is TRBD1 (5 bases). The ends were cut back, 1 base at V and 6 bases at J, with 7 bases in the middle. The CDR3 is 13 amino acids. Germline CDR1 reads LGHDT; CDR2 reads YNNKEL (reference sequence). The CDR3 region has the DNA TGTGCCAGCAGCCAAGGGACACTTCAGCCCCAGCATTTT. Translation gives CASSQGTLQPQHF. Drawing the rest from reference TRBV3-1 and TRBJ1-5, the complete variable domain is DTAVSQTPKYLVTQMGNDKSIKCEQNLGHDTMYWYKQDSKKFLKIMFSYNNKELIINETVPNRFSPKSPDKAHLNLHINSLELGDSAVYFCASSQGTLQPQHFGDGTRLSIL.

The V call is TRBV29-1, the J call TRBJ2-5; D gene ambiguous. The CDR3 has 12 residues. Trimming pared 7 bases from V and 2 bases from J, leaving 11 bases between. Per germline, CDR1 SQVTM and CDR2 ANQGSEA. The CDR3 reads CSASRDQETQYF. The CDR3 nucleotides are TGCAGCGCCTCCCGTGATCAAGAGACCCAGTACTTC. The full variable domain, its missing parts supplied by reference TRBV29-1 and TRBJ2-5, is SAVISQKPSRDICQRGTSLTIQCQVDSQVTMMFWYRQQPGQSLTLIATANQGSEATYESGFVIDKFPISRPNLTFSTLTVSNMSPEDSSIYLCSASRDQETQYFGPGTRLLVL.

J is TRBJ2-1 and V is TRBV6-5, with TRBD1 as a possible D gene (6 bases). The V end lost 2 bases, the J end lost 4 bases, and 15 bases lay between the germline ends. The CDR3 is 16 amino acids. Germline CDR1 reads MNHEY; CDR2 reads SVGAGI. DNA for the CDR3: TGTGCCAGCAGTTACGTATTGGGGGCGCGGTACAATGAGCAGTTCTTC. This translates into CASSYVLGARYNEQFF.

This clonotype was seen many times. The CDR3 DNA reads as TGTGCCAGCAGCTCAGGGGGGACCCTCGACTACAATGAGCAGTTCTTC. This translates into CASSSGGTLDYNEQFF. The V gene is TRBV11-1, the J gene TRBJ2-1; D is perhaps TRBD1 (7 bases). The germline CDR1 and CDR2 sequences are SGHAT and FQDESV (reference sequence). Trimming left V 4 bases short and J 3 bases short, with 16 bases between. There are 16 residues in the CDR3.

The J gene is TRBJ2-3, the V gene TRBV6-1; 9 positions agree with TRBD1. The V gene's germline CDR1 is MNHNS and CDR2 SASEGT. The CDR3 extends over 15 amino acids. V lost 7 bases to trimming and J lost 1 base; unmatched junction nucleotides: 6. The CDR3 nucleotides are TGTGCCAGCACCGAGGGACAGGGTGGCACAGATACGCAGTATTTT. Its protein product is CASTEGQGGTDTQYF.

The chain uses TRBV29-1 and TRBJ2-2, with TRBD2 matching 9 bases. The CDR3 extends over 15 amino acids. Germline trimming cut 3 bases from V and 5 bases from J; bases unmatched to any gene: 7. In germline, CDR1 is SQVTM, CDR2 ANQGSEA. CDR3: CSVDLAGGPTGELFF. CDR3 sequence (DNA): TGCAGCGTTGATCTGGCGGGAGGGCCAACCGGGGAGCTGTTTTTT.

In its sample, this clonotype was seen a few times. The chain joins TRBV18 to TRBJ1-1; D is unclear. This CDR3 is 14 amino acids long. Germline V gives CDR1 KGHSH, CDR2 LQKENI. Trimming pared 5 bases from V and 0 bases from J, leaving 10 bases between. Here the CDR3 reads CASSTAQLNTEAFF. For the CDR3, the DNA is TGTGCCAGCTCAACAGCACAGTTGAACACTGAAGCTTTCTTT. The full variable domain, rest sourced from reference TRBV18 and TRBJ1-1, is NAGVMQNPRHLVRRRGQEARLRCSPMKGHSHVYWYRQLPEEGLKFMVYLQKENIIDESGMPKERFSAEFPKEGPSILRIQQVVRGDSAAYFCASSTAQLNTEAFFGQGTRLTVV.

This chain uses TRBV3-1 with TRBJ2-7; D not certain. The CDR3 sequence is 12 residues long. CDR1 is LGHDT and CDR2 is YNNKEL in the germline V gene (reference sequence). V was pared by 0 bases and J by 6 bases, with 6 bases between. The CDR3: CASSQDLSEQYF. The CDR3 nucleotides read TGTGCCAGCAGCCAAGATTTGAGCGAGCAGTACTTC.

At least ten counts were recorded for this clonotype. The CDR3 nucleotides are TGTGCCAGCAGCTTGGAGGCACAAAGGGGCACAGATACGCAGTATTTT. It translates to CASSLEAQRGTDTQYF. This chain links TRBV5-4 with TRBJ2-3; D is undetermined. Between the trimmed V and J ends, which lost 0 bases and 1 base, there was a span of 12 bases. Germline CDR1 reads SGHNT; CDR2 reads YYREEE (reference sequence). The CDR3 runs 16 residues. Full variable domain (outside the CDR3, taken from reference TRBV5-4 and TRBJ2-3): ETGVTQSPTHLIKTRGQQVTLRCSSQSGHNTVSWYQQALGQGPQFIFQYYREEENGRGNFPPRFSGLQFPNYSSELNVNALELDDSALYLCASSLEAQRGTDTQYFGPGTRLTVL.

V and J are TRBV13 and TRBJ2-3; 8 nucleotides match TRBD2. V dropped 5 bases and J dropped 3; count of bases not matched to a gene: 19. The CDR3 sequence is 19 residues long. Per the germline V gene, CDR1 is PRHDT and CDR2 is FYEKMQ (reference sequence). The CDR3 nucleotides read TGTGCCAGCAGCACCGCCGGGGGAGCGGGAGAGGTGAGGACAGATACGCAGTATTTT. This codes for CASSTAGGAGEVRTDTQYF. Together with reference TRBV13 and TRBJ2-3, the CDR3 gives the full variable domain: AAGVIQSPRHLIKEKRETATLKCYPIPRHDTVYWYQQGPGQDPQFLISFYEKMQSDKGSIPDRFSAQQFSDYHSELNMSSLELGDSALYFCASSTAGGAGEVRTDTQYFGPGTRLTVL.

A word on this clonotype: This may arise from a read error, as a much more abundant clone is one base away. The V gene is TRBV28, the J gene TRBJ1-5; 8 bases are shared with TRBD1. V was pared by 4 bases and J by 3 bases, with 5 bases of the junction left unmatched. Per germline, CDR1 MDHEN and CDR2 SYDVKM. CDR3 length: 15 amino acids. The CDR3 region has the DNA TGTGCCAGCAGTTATAGACAGGGGAACAATCAGCCCCAGCATTTT. Residues: CASSYRQGNNQPQHF.

Turning to this clonotype: Mismatch with germline at one junction end may stem from a read error. The chain uses TRBV20-1 and TRBJ2-2; D is perhaps TRBD2 (5 bases). Germline assignment: CDR1 DFQATT and CDR2 SNEGSKA (reference sequence). The CDR3 sequence is 14 residues long. The CDR3 here is CSASRVGSTGELLF. CDR3 coding DNA: TGCAGTGCTAGTAGGGTCGGAAGCACCGGGGAGCTGCTTTTT.

This clonotype came up many times. V and J are TRBV28 and TRBJ1-1; D is uncertain. The ends were cut back, 3 bases at V and 2 bases at J, with 10 bases in the middle. Germline assignment: CDR1 MDHEN and CDR2 SYDVKM. The CDR3 totals 14 residues. CDR3: CASSLMTLNTEAFF. In nucleotides, the CDR3 is TGTGCCAGCAGTTTGATGACCCTTAACACTGAAGCTTTCTTT. Filled out from reference TRBV28 and TRBJ1-1, the complete variable domain reads DVKVTQSSRYLVKRTGEKVFLECVQDMDHENMFWYRQDPGLGLRLIYFSYDVKMKEKGDIPEGYSVSREKKERFSLILESASTNQTSMYLCASSLMTLNTEAFFGQGTRLTVV.